One T cell receptor (beta chain) is described in this entry. Its cognate antigen is unknown. This sample is drawn from a study of early T cells in non-severe SARS-CoV-2 infection. Looking at the study overall: Sequencing input comprised bulk RNA from unsorted whole blood; chain pairing was not available.

Study results and caveats: CD4 and private specificities were missed by VDJdb matching, which favored anti-spike CD8 responses.

CDR3 length: 15 amino acids. Trimming took off 2 bases at V and 6 bases at J, with 13 bases between the two ends. Looked up from germline, CDR1 is MGHRA and CDR2 is YSYEKL. Unique molecular identifiers were affixed to single, distinct cDNA molecules. Via MiXCR, TCRdb re-called the 5' RACE reads, giving one row per CDR3 protein. Of around 59,000 distinct CDR3 sequences in the sample, 9.5% to 15% are singletons; the top ten hold around 3.8%. The source material was whole blood. This sequence was found in an adult who was a healthcare worker with PCR-confirmed SARS-CoV-2 infection or an uninfected control (not recorded which). The gene calls are TRBV4-1 and TRBJ2-2, with no clear D. Here the CDR3 reads CASSQITPGAGELFF. CDR3 nucleotide sequence: TGCGCCAGCAGCCAAATAACACCCGGAGCCGGGGAGCTGTTTTTT.